These 7 T cell receptor beta chains share one sample of origin, sequenced in a study of blood T cell repertoires in COVID-19. The protocol was immunoSEQ multiplex PCR, while the TCRdb copy is restricted to in-frame clones and leaves out a portion. Among tens of thousands of clones, about four fifths were seen once, and the ten largest hold roughly 2.5%. Sequencing input: peripheral blood. The origin of the receptors is a man in his forties or fifties with acute or convalescent COVID-19.

The rearrangement links TRBV10-2 to TRBJ1-4; D is undetermined. The germline V gene has CDR1 WSHSY and CDR2 SAAADI. The V end lost 2 bases, the J end lost 0 bases, and 7 bases lay between the germline ends. The CDR3 covers 15 residues. CDR3 DNA: TGCGCCAGCAGTGAGACTTACGCAACTAATGAAAAACTGTTTTTT. Residues: CASSETYATNEKLFF.

This rearrangement joins TRBV7-3 to TRBJ2-1; no definite D call. V lost 4 bases, J lost 7 bases, and 11 bases lay in between. From germline, CDR1 is SGHTA and CDR2 FQGTGA. There are 13 residues in the CDR3. The chain's CDR3 is CASSSLSGNEQFF. CDR3 coding DNA: TGTGCCAGCAGCTCACTATCGGGTAATGAGCAGTTCTTC.

The chain is built from TRBV4-1 and TRBJ2-1; a possible D gene is TRBD2 (6 bases). The germline gives CDR1 MGHRA, CDR2 YSYEKL. The CDR3 is made up of 13 amino acids. The V end lost 11 bases, the J end lost 5 bases, and 16 bases lay between the germline ends. DNA of the CDR3: TGCGCCGCGGGGAGAATTGAAGACAATGAGCAGTTCTTC. Residues: CAAGRIEDNEQFF.

V usage is TRBV5-3 and J usage is TRBJ1-5; D remains unclear. TRBV5-3 belongs to the ORF category, with a function that is uncertain. With 1 base removed from V and 3 bases from J, the gap between germline ends came to 14 bases. CDR3 length: 16 residues. As DNA, the CDR3 is TGTGCCAGAAGCTTGCGTCAAGAGGGCACCAATCAGCCCCAGCATTTT. It encodes CARSLRQEGTNQPQHF.

This clone was seen just once. This chain uses TRBV5-1 with TRBJ2-7; 12 bases align to TRBD2. Germline CDR1 is SGHRS and CDR2 is YFSETQ. The V gene end was trimmed by 7 bases and the J gene end by 1 base; junction bases not matched to a gene: 3. This CDR3 has 14 residues. The CDR3 DNA follows: TGCGCCAGCGCCGGGACTAGCGGGTCCTACGAGCAGTACTTC. Protein sequence: CASAGTSGSYEQYF.

Regarding this clone: Other DNA sequences in the same sample also yield this CDR3. The chain has TRBV14 and TRBJ1-1, with D possibly being TRBD1 (6 bases). Germline CDR1 SGHDN, CDR2 FVKESK. Trimming removed 5 bases at V and 14 bases at J, with 18 bases between. CDR3 length: 12 amino acids. DNA of the CDR3: TGTGCCAGCAGCGCCCAGGGGCTGACGGCCTTCTTT. Translating it yields CASSAQGLTAFF. Variable domain in full (rest from reference TRBV14 and TRBJ1-1): EAGVTQFPSHSVIEKGQTVTLRCDPISGHDNLYWYRRVMGKEIKFLLHFVKESKQDESGMPNNRFLAERTGGTYSTLKVQPAELEDSGVYFCASSAQGLTAFFGQGTRLTVV.

The V gene is TRBV7-2, the J gene TRBJ2-6; no clear D gene. Trimming left V 5 bases short and J 0 bases short, with 8 bases between. Germline values: CDR1 SGHTA, CDR2 FQGNSA. The CDR3 is 15 amino acids. CDR3 in amino acids: CASSPRYSGANVLTF. DNA of the CDR3: TGTGCCAGCAGCCCCCGGTACTCTGGGGCCAACGTCCTGACTTTC.